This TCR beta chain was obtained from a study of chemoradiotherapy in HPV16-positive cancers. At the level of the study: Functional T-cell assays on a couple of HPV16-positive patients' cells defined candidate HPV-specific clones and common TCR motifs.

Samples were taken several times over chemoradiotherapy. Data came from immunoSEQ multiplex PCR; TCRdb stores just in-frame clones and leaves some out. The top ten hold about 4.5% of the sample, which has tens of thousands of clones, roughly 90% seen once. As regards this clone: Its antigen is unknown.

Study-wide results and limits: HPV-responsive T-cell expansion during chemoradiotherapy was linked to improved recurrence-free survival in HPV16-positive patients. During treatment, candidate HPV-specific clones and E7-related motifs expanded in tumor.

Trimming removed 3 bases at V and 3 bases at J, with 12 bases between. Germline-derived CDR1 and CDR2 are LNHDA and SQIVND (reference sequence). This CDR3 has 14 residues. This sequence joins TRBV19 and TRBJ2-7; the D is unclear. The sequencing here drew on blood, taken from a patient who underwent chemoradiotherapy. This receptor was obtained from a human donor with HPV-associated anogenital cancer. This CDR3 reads CASSMRQTNYEQYF. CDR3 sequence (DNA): TGTGCCAGTAGTATGCGGCAGACGAACTACGAGCAGTACTTC. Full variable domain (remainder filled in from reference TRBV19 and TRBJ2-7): DGGITQSPKYLFRKEGQNVTLSCEQNLNHDAMYWYRQDPGQGLRLIYYSQIVNDFQKGDIAEGYSVSREKKESFPLTVTSAQKNPTAFYLCASSMRQTNYEQYFGPGTRLTVT.